These 10 T cell receptor beta chains came from one sample sequenced in a study of blood T cell repertoires in COVID-19. Sequenced by immunoSEQ multiplex PCR; TCRdb stores in-frame clones only, minus some. The table lists approximately 230,000 clones, around 89% of them singletons. Sequencing was done on a sample of peripheral blood. All receptors derive from a woman between 25 and 40 years old with COVID-19, enrolled during active disease.

This clone was observed a handful of times. This sequence joins TRBV28 and TRBJ2-5, with 8 bases lining up with TRBD2. The ends lost 6 bases at V and 2 bases at J; junction bases unmatched: 8. The CDR3 runs to 15 residues. The germline V gene encodes CDR1 MDHEN and CDR2 SYDVKM. As DNA, the CDR3 is TGTGCCAGCAGGAACCACGGGACTAGGCAAGAGACCCAGTACTTC. Its translation is CASRNHGTRQETQYF.

A remark on this clone: Other nucleotide sequences in the sample specify the same CDR3. The chain combines TRBV10-2 with TRBJ2-3; 8 bases align to TRBD2. Germline V gene data show CDR1 as WSHSY and CDR2 as SAAADI. V shed 7 bases, J shed 1 base, and the junction held 4 bases outside the gene matches. This CDR3 has 14 amino acids. The DNA for the CDR3 is TGCGCCAGCAATAGCGGGGCCCGCACAGATACGCAGTATTTT. The encoded protein is CASNSGARTDTQYF.

This sequence joins TRBV12-3 or TRBV12-4 and TRBJ1-1; D uncertain. This CDR3 has 12 amino acids. V gave up 6 bases and J gave up 8 bases, with 13 bases separating them. In DNA form, the CDR3 reads TGTGCCAGCAGCAAACTGGGCCTCGAAGCTTTCTTT. Translation gives CASSKLGLEAFF.

The chain joins TRBV9 to TRBJ1-1; D remains unclear. Between the trimmed V and J ends, which lost 0 bases and 4 bases, there was a span of 10 bases. The CDR3 is 14 amino acids. From germline, CDR1 is SGDLS and CDR2 YYNGEE. The CDR3 DNA is TGTGCCAGCAGCGTAGCTCCGGGTTTCACTGAAGCTTTCTTT. This translates into CASSVAPGFTEAFF.

This chain connects TRBV5-1 to TRBJ2-5; D gene ambiguous. This CDR3 is built from 12 residues. Germline V gene data show CDR1 as SGHRS and CDR2 as YFSETQ. Trimming cost V 0 bases and J 5 bases, with 5 bases left between them. CDR3 nucleotides: TGCGCCAGCAGCTTGGACTCGGAGACCCAGTACTTC. It translates to CASSLDSETQYF.

This chain connects TRBV19 to TRBJ2-3; TRBD1 aligns across 8 bases. The CDR3 contains 16 residues. Losses at the gene ends were 2 bases for V and 4 bases for J; bases not matched to a gene: 8. Germline V gene sequence: CDR1 LNHDA, CDR2 SQIVND (reference sequence). Here the CDR3 DNA reads TGTGCCAGTAGTATACAGGGGGCGATACTCCCAGATACGCAGTATTTT. It yields the protein CASSIQGAILPDTQYF.

The chain links TRBV4-1 to TRBJ1-2; TRBD1 matches at 8 bases. The trim removed 4 bases at V and 4 bases at J, leaving 14 bases unmatched. The germline gives CDR1 MGHRA, CDR2 YSYEKL. The CDR3 runs to 17 residues. The CDR3 DNA reads as TGCGCCAGCAGCCGTCATCCGGGACAGGAGGAAATCTATGGCTACACCTTC. It encodes CASSRHPGQEEIYGYTF.

The rearrangement links TRBV3-1 (or the pseudogene TRBV3-2) to TRBJ2-5; 8 bases are shared with TRBD2. Germline-derived CDR1 and CDR2 are LGHDT and YNNKEL (reference sequence). J lost 0 bases, V lost 2 bases, and 2 bases had no gene match. The CDR3 runs to 15 residues. CDR3 loop: CASSQSGGNQETQYF. In nucleotides, the CDR3 is TGTGCCAGCAGCCAAAGCGGGGGCAACCAAGAGACCCAGTACTTC.

The chain links TRBV5-1 to TRBJ2-3; a possible D gene is TRBD1 (5 bases). V was clipped by 0 bases and J by 5 bases, with 10 bases between them. The CDR3 totals 14 residues. Germline lookup yields CDR1 SGHRS and CDR2 YFSETQ. The CDR3 sequence is CASSLAGHKDTQYF. The CDR3 nucleotides read TGCGCCAGCAGCTTGGCAGGGCATAAAGATACGCAGTATTTT.

The V gene is TRBV27, the J gene TRBJ1-6, with a weak D call TRBD1 (5 bases). The CDR3 sequence is 15 residues long. Germline V gives CDR1 MNHEY, CDR2 SMNVEV (reference sequence). The germline V and J ends were trimmed by 2 bases and 11 bases, with 16 bases remaining between them. The CDR3 sequence: CASSLVDDRGAPLHF. CDR3 coding DNA: TGTGCCAGCAGTTTAGTGGACGATCGGGGGGCACCCCTCCACTTT.